This record concerns one T cell receptor (beta chain) sequence. Its target is unknown. CDR1 is GTSNPN, CDR2 SVGIG, per germline (reference sequence). Deletions cut 1 base from V and 7 bases from J, with 16 bases between. The CDR3 length is 15 residues. Genomic DNA, for the unsorted samples, came from tens of millions of PBMCs. The data belong to a study of shared clonotypes between healthy human individuals. Study-wide findings and caveats: Few donors limited the genetic and exposure-history diversity represented.

The assay was immunoSEQ multiplex PCR, and TCRdb's table has in-frame clones only and misses some. The sample carries 450,000 to 500,000 clones, over 60% recorded once. The clonotype was recovered from a woman between 35 and 50 years old in good health. Some clones in this sample may be carry-over from other donors' samples. The gene calls are TRBV30 and TRBJ1-4; D is unclear. Source material: PBMCs. CDR3 protein: CAWSARGAFGEKLFF. Written as DNA, the CDR3 is TGTGCCTGGAGTGCCCGGGGAGCGTTTGGTGAAAAACTGTTTTTT.